The clone carrying this T cell receptor beta chain came up a few times. This record comes from a study of blood T cells in healthy people across ages. Together with a sample-barcoded 5' primer, a J-beta primer mix was included in a second PCR lasting about 7 to 11 cycles. Every cDNA molecule carried a tag from a template-switch adaptor bearing 12 random nucleotides. TCRdb reprocessed the 5' RACE reads via MiXCR and lists one record per CDR3 protein. This sample has 780,000 or so distinct CDR3 sequences; 56% occur once, and the top ten carry roughly 24%. Germline CDR1 and CDR2: DFQATT and SNEGSKA (reference sequence). The CDR3 contains 14 residues.

The V call is TRBV20-1, the J call TRBJ2-5, with 8 bases aligning to TRBD2. This receptor was identified in a man in his forties in good health. The sequencing input was blood. CDR3 bases: TGCAGGGCATCCCGCGGGGGGACCCAAGAGACCCAGTACTTC. As protein: CRASRGGTQETQYF.